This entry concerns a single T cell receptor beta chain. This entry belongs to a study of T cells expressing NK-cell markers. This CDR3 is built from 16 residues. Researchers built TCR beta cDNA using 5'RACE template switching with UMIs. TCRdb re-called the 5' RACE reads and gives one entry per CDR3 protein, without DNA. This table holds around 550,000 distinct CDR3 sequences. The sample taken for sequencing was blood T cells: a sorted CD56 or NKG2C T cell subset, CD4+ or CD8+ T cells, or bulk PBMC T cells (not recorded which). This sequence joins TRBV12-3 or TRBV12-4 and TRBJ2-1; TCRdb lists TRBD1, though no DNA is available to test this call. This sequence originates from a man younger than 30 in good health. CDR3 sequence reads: CASRYTGGGSYNEQFF.